These 14 T cell receptor beta chains originate from one sample sequenced in a study of cytomegalovirus exposure and HLA in healthy donors. 13 Jbeta primers and 60 Vbeta primers were used for the PCR. Clones were sequenced by immunoSEQ multiplex PCR, and TCRdb holds only the in-frame ones, with some missing. This table has over 200,000 clones, about 80% appearing once. Sequencing was performed on PBMCs. Receptor source: a woman aged 35 to 49 in good health and CMV-seronegative.

The chain uses TRBV13 and TRBJ1-2, with D perhaps matching TRBD1 (5 bases). CDR3 length: 15 amino acids. V was cut by 1 base and J by 4 bases, with 13 bases left in between. CDR1 PRHDT and CDR2 FYEKMQ come from the germline V gene (reference sequence). CDR3 sequence (DNA): TGTGCCAGCAGCTTAGTCGGGACCGGGGGCTATGGCTACACCTTC. As protein: CASSLVGTGGYGYTF.

The chain links TRBV19 to TRBJ1-2; the D gene is possibly TRBD1 (6 bases). Germline loops: CDR1 LNHDA, CDR2 SQIVND (reference sequence). Trimming stripped 4 bases from V and 5 bases from J, with 14 bases between. The CDR3 length is 14 residues. This CDR3 is CASSKQGGAYGYTF. The CDR3 region has the DNA TGTGCCAGTAGTAAACAGGGAGGGGCGTATGGCTACACCTTC.

This chain joins TRBV4-1 and TRBJ2-6, with D possibly TRBD2 on 6 matching bases. Germline CDR1 MGHRA, CDR2 YSYEKL. The ends were cut back, 4 bases at V and 0 bases at J, with 10 bases in the middle. The CDR3 length is 16 residues. The CDR3 loop is CASSRAGLSGANVLTF. The CDR3 bases are TGCGCCAGCAGCCGGGCGGGACTCTCTGGGGCCAACGTCCTGACTTTC.

The J gene is TRBJ1-1, the V gene TRBV15, with no clear D. The V gene lost 6 bases and the J gene lost 7 bases, with 21 bases spanning the gap. CDR1 LNHNV and CDR2 YYDKDF come from the germline V gene (reference sequence). This CDR3 is built from 15 residues. The CDR3 sequence is CATRQKWEAESEAFF. In DNA form, the CDR3 reads TGTGCCACCAGGCAAAAATGGGAGGCAGAGAGTGAAGCTTTCTTT.

This rearrangement joins TRBV11-2 to TRBJ2-5, with 7 bases identical to TRBD1. The J call is in doubt because the DNA end fits TRBJ2-7 better. The CDR3 length is 14 residues. Germline CDR1 and CDR2: SGHAT and FQNNGV. This CDR3 is CASSNKRDSYEQYF. The DNA for the CDR3 is TGTGCCAGCAGCAACAAACGGGACAGCTACGAGCAGTACTTC.

V gene TRBV6-5 combines with J gene TRBJ2-3, with 7 bases aligning to TRBD2. V was pared by 3 bases and J by 3 bases, with 6 bases of the junction left unmatched. The CDR3 is made up of 15 amino acids. CDR1 is MNHEY and CDR2 is SVGAGI in the germline V gene. CDR3 region: CASSYLASGTDTQYF. The DNA of the CDR3 is TGTGCCAGCAGTTATCTGGCTAGCGGTACAGATACGCAGTATTTT.

On this clone: This sample includes further DNA sequences coding for the same CDR3. J is TRBJ1-6 and V is TRBV7-9; D perhaps matches TRBD1 (5 bases). The CDR3 spans 13 residues. CDR1 and CDR2 from the germline V gene are SEHNR and FQNEAQ (reference sequence). With 2 bases removed from V and 10 bases from J, the gap between germline ends came to 9 bases. The CDR3 DNA reads TGTGCCAGCAGCTTACCAGGGAACTCACCCCTCCACTTT. It codes for CASSLPGNSPLHF. The variable domain in full, with the rest retrieved from reference TRBV7-9 and TRBJ1-6, is DTGVSQNPRHKITKRGQNVTFRCDPISEHNRLYWYRQTLGQGPEFLTYFQNEAQLEKSRLLSDRFSAERPKGSFSTLEIQRTEQGDSAMYLCASSLPGNSPLHFGNGTRLTVT.

As for this clone: This same CDR3 is encoded by further DNA sequences in the sample. The chain joins TRBV6-8 to TRBJ2-2; the D gene is possibly TRBD2 (5 bases). In germline, CDR1 is MNHGY, CDR2 SAAAGT. The germline V and J ends were trimmed by 7 bases and 3 bases, with 15 bases remaining between them. This CDR3 is built from 15 residues. CDR3 amino acids: CASNSPGLYTGELFF. CDR3 DNA sequence: TGTGCCAGCAATTCCCCTGGACTGTACACCGGGGAGCTGTTTTTT.

This clone has only one observation. This chain connects TRBV7-2 to TRBJ1-2; weak D call: TRBD1 (6 bases). The germline gives CDR1 SGHTA, CDR2 FQGNSA. Trimming left V 5 bases short and J 4 bases short, with 17 bases between. This CDR3 contains 15 residues. In nucleotides, the CDR3 is TGTGCCAGCAGCCCAAACGCTCAGGGGCTCTATGGCTACACCTTC. This codes for CASSPNAQGLYGYTF.

The chain joins TRBV15 to TRBJ2-2; tentatively, D is TRBD1 (5 bases). The ends were cut back, 0 bases at V and 4 bases at J, with 9 bases in the middle. There are 15 residues in the CDR3. Germline lookup yields CDR1 LNHNV and CDR2 YYDKDF (reference sequence). CDR3 region: CATSRDRDSTGELFF. In DNA form, the CDR3 reads TGTGCCACCAGCAGAGATCGAGACAGCACCGGGGAGCTGTTTTTT.

The CDR3 region is CATSRGILARGTRLEQFF. CDR3 in DNA: TGTGCCACCAGCAGAGGCATCCTAGCTAGAGGTACCAGACTTGAGCAGTTCTTC. The chain has TRBV15 and TRBJ2-1; tentatively, D is TRBD2 (5 bases). Germline lookup yields CDR1 LNHNV and CDR2 YYDKDF (reference sequence). This CDR3 contains 18 residues. V was clipped by 1 base and J by 9 bases, with 25 bases between them.

This rearrangement joins TRBV29-1 to TRBJ1-2; 8 nucleotides line up with TRBD1. This CDR3 has 16 amino acids. Losses at the gene ends were 1 base for V and 3 bases for J; bases not matched to a gene: 10. Per germline, CDR1 SQVTM and CDR2 ANQGSEA. The CDR3 DNA follows: TGCAGCGTTGAAGGTCCGGACAGGGCGAATCACTATGGCTACACCTTC. Residues: CSVEGPDRANHYGYTF.

This rearrangement joins TRBV7-2 to TRBJ2-5, with TRBD2 identical over 12 bases. V was pared by 3 bases and J by 4 bases, with 3 bases of the junction left unmatched. There are 15 residues in the CDR3. Germline-derived CDR1 and CDR2 are SGHTA and FQGNSA. The CDR3 coding sequence is TGTGCCAGCAGCTTCTCTAGCGGGGGGGGAGAGACCCAGTACTTC. Encoded protein: CASSFSSGGGETQYF.

The chain is built from TRBV6-1 and TRBJ2-2; tentatively, D is TRBD2 (6 bases). CDR1 and CDR2 from the germline V gene are MNHNS and SASEGT. CDR3 length equals 20 residues. With 2 bases removed from V and 2 bases from J, the gap between germline ends came to 24 bases. CDR3 DNA: TGTGCCAGCAGTGAACTGTTCCTTGACCTTAGCGGACTCAACACCGGGGAGCTGTTTTTT. Translating gives CASSELFLDLSGLNTGELFF.